Each of the 13 T cell receptor beta chains below was sequenced from the same sample in a study of blood T cell repertoires in COVID-19. Libraries were prepared by immunoSEQ multiplex PCR; TCRdb keeps only in-frame clonotypes and omits some of them. The data contain under 75,000 clones, roughly 88% of them singletons. The sequencing input was peripheral blood. All receptors derive from a woman older than 75 with active COVID-19.

J is TRBJ1-4 and V is TRBV11-2, with D possibly TRBD1 on 5 matching bases. Germline V gene data show CDR1 as SGHAT and CDR2 as FQNNGV. The V and J ends lost 4 bases and 6 bases respectively, with 9 bases between them. The CDR3 is 13 residues long. CDR3 protein: CASSSGRDEKLFF. DNA of the CDR3: TGTGCCAGCAGCTCGGGCAGGGATGAAAAACTGTTTTTT.

This chain links TRBV6-5 with TRBJ1-2; TRBD1 agrees at 7 bases. V lost 4 bases to trimming and J lost 7 bases; unmatched junction nucleotides: 15. Germline CDR1 MNHEY, CDR2 SVGAGI. There are 16 residues in the CDR3. CDR3 sequence: CASSFRSGGGVSGYTF. The CDR3 bases are TGTGCCAGCAGTTTCCGCTCAGGGGGAGGTGTCTCTGGCTACACCTTC.

The J gene is TRBJ1-2, the V gene TRBV13, with 10 bases fitting TRBD1. Germline V gives CDR1 PRHDT, CDR2 FYEKMQ (reference sequence). The CDR3 is made up of 16 amino acids. V was pared by 3 bases and J by 4 bases, with 8 bases of the junction left unmatched. The DNA of the CDR3 is TGTGCCAGCAGCTTCTCGACAGGGGGCGGTAGCTATGGCTACACCTTC. Translating it yields CASSFSTGGGSYGYTF.

The V and J genes are TRBV7-9 and TRBJ2-3, with 10 bases matching TRBD2. Germline CDR1 and CDR2: SEHNR and FQNEAQ (reference sequence). The CDR3 is 16 residues long. The ends lost 4 bases at V and 1 base at J; junction bases unmatched: 5. The CDR3 DNA reads TGTGCCAGCAGCTCACTTACTAGCGGGGGCACAGATACGCAGTATTTT. This gives the protein CASSSLTSGGTDTQYF.

The chain combines TRBV24-1 with TRBJ2-1; the match to TRBD2 covers 8 bases. CDR1 and CDR2 from the germline V gene are KGHDR and SFDVKD. V lost 1 base and J lost 7; bases outside the gene matches: 8. This CDR3 spans 16 amino acids. The CDR3 DNA sequence: TGTGCCACCAGTGATTTCTCCGGGGGGGCCGTGAATGAGCAGTTCTTC. Translated, it gives CATSDFSGGAVNEQFF.

The genes are TRBV5-1 and TRBJ2-2; no clear D gene. The CDR3 consists of 16 residues. V lost 0 bases, J lost 6 bases, and 15 bases lay in between. CDR1 and CDR2 from the germline V gene are SGHRS and YFSETQ. The CDR3 spells CASSLDALKLAGELFF. CDR3 DNA sequence: TGCGCCAGCAGCTTGGACGCTCTGAAGCTAGCCGGGGAGCTGTTTTTT.

The chain joins TRBV10-3 to TRBJ2-5; TRBD1 matches 8 bases. The ends lost 0 bases at V and 5 bases at J; junction bases unmatched: 5. The CDR3 contains 15 residues. Germline assignment: CDR1 ENHRY and CDR2 SYGVKD. CDR3 protein: CAISESQGASETQYF. CDR3 sequence (DNA): TGTGCCATCAGTGAGTCGCAGGGGGCTAGTGAGACCCAGTACTTC.

The chain employs TRBV24-1 and TRBJ2-1; TRBD1 matches 9 bases. Unmatched junction bases numbered 6, after V lost 4 bases and J lost 3 bases. The V gene's germline CDR1 is KGHDR and CDR2 SFDVKD. The CDR3 sequence is 16 residues long. This CDR3 is CATSDPGTGSYNEQFF. The CDR3 nucleotides are TGTGCCACCAGTGACCCCGGGACAGGGAGCTACAATGAGCAGTTCTTC.

This clone was counted a single time. V and J are TRBV4-3 and TRBJ1-2; no reliable D call. Trimming removed 0 bases at V and 4 bases at J, with 18 bases between. CDR1 is LGHNA and CDR2 is YSLEER in the germline V gene. There are 17 residues in the CDR3. In DNA, the CDR3 is TGCGCCAGCAGCCAAGATGAGCGGAATTTTTTCGTCTATGGCTACACCTTC. This encodes CASSQDERNFFVYGYTF.

The gene calls are TRBV19 and TRBJ2-3, with 7 bases fitting TRBD2. Germline CDR1 is LNHDA and CDR2 is SQIVND (reference sequence). The V and J ends lost 2 bases and 2 bases, in that order; junction bases with no gene match: 10. The CDR3 sequence is 17 residues long. The chain's CDR3 is CASSIQGGGGYTDTQYF. In DNA form, the CDR3 reads TGTGCCAGTAGTATACAGGGCGGCGGGGGTTACACAGATACGCAGTATTTT.

This sequence joins TRBV15 and TRBJ1-2; TRBD1 is a possible D gene (5 bases). The CDR3 length is 14 residues. Germline CDR1 reads LNHNV; CDR2 reads YYDKDF (reference sequence). Trimming removed 0 bases at V and 4 bases at J, with 9 bases between. The CDR3 loop is CATSRDRQGYGYTF. As DNA, the CDR3 is TGTGCCACCAGCAGAGATCGGCAGGGCTATGGCTACACCTTC.

V usage is TRBV7-9 and J usage is TRBJ2-3, with 7 bases that match TRBD1. Losses at the gene ends were 6 bases for V and 14 bases for J; bases not matched to a gene: 11. Per the germline V gene, CDR1 is SEHNR and CDR2 is FQNEAQ (reference sequence). This CDR3 is built from 12 residues. The CDR3 spells CASSRGGPARYF. The CDR3, as DNA: TGTGCCAGCAGTAGAGGGGGCCCCGCGCGGTATTTT. The whole variable domain, remainder taken from reference TRBV7-9 and TRBJ2-3, is DTGVSQNPRHKITKRGQNVTFRCDPISEHNRLYWYRQTLGQGPEFLTYFQNEAQLEKSRLLSDRFSAERPKGSFSTLEIQRTEQGDSAMYLCASSRGGPARYFGPGTRLTVL.

The chain has TRBV19 and TRBJ1-4; D possibly corresponds to TRBD1 (5 bases). The CDR3 loop spans 13 amino acids. V gave up 5 bases and J gave up 7 bases, with 11 bases separating them. Per the germline V gene, CDR1 is LNHDA and CDR2 is SQIVND (reference sequence). DNA of the CDR3: TGTGCCAGTAGTTATAGGGGTGGTGAAAAACTGTTTTTT. Protein: CASSYRGGEKLFF.